This TCR beta chain was obtained from a study of MAIT cells during Salmonella Paratyphi A infection (TCRdb year 2017). Broadly, across the study: A single dose of 1-5x10^3 CFU of S. Paratyphi A strain NVGH308 was ingested by adult volunteers aged 18 to 60. Starting at diagnosis, diagnosed volunteers were given ciprofloxacin 500 mg twice a day for 14 days. On the study overall, not on this receptor specifically: The availability of volunteer samples limited the sample sizes, but these sizes were considered adequate to detect differences between groups. Compared with healthy controls, diagnosed volunteers had more expansion or contraction among the top five MAIT clonotypes (roughly 0.5 versus 0.14), suggesting that infection reshaped the repertoire. MAIT TRBV usage was found to be oligoclonal, with TRBV20 and TRBV6 favoured, and appeared to be unchanged by infection. From baseline to mid-infection, the space taken up by over-represented MAIT clonotypes dropped significantly (around 0.17 to 0.099), whereas no significant difference was seen post-infection.

What this sample's time point label stands for: mid-infection, around enteric fever diagnosis. MAIT cells were defined as Valpha7.2+ CD161+ T cells and were identified and sorted by flow cytometry. In six or seven volunteers who developed enteric fever after controlled oral challenge with live Salmonella Paratyphi A, circulating MAIT cell TCRbeta repertoires were profiled over time. Every diagnosed volunteer provided MAIT cell samples at pre-infection, mid-infection and post-infection timepoints. A diagnosis of enteric fever required Paratyphi A bacteremia and/or a persistent fever above 38 degrees C that lasted more than 12 hours. Diagnosis of infection in challenged volunteers occurred between day 4 and day 7 after challenge. For RNA extraction, between about 4,500 and 10,000 MAIT cells per sample were sorted directly into RNAqueous-Micro lysis buffer. Lymphoprep gradient centrifugation was used to isolate peripheral blood mononuclear cells from blood samples and leukocyte cones. Cell sorting used a BD FACSAria Fusion or BD FACSAria III sorter.

The method behind the library was 5' RACE. TCRbeta was amplified by two rounds of PCR with Phusion High-Fidelity polymerase, and sample-specific barcodes were added in the primers. TCRbeta libraries were generated by template-switch cDNA synthesis with SMARTScribe reverse transcriptase and a TRBC-specific primer. The barcoded samples were pooled and then prepared using the NEBNext Ultra DNA Library Prep Kit for Illumina. Libraries were sequenced on an Illumina MiSeq with the MiSeq reagent kit v2, 300 cycles. The paper's processing steps were these. Reads were demultiplexed by barcode with Jemultiplexer and were aligned with MiTCR using default parameters. Non-functional sequences were removed with VDJtools, and each clonotype was defined by its amino acid sequence, with frequencies calculated from the assigned sequence reads. Clonal space homeostasis binned clonotypes by frequency as over-represented (0.05-1), large, medium and small. TCRdb passed the public sequencing reads through fastp at Q25 and MiXCR, retaining productive beta sequences. Rows are combined by CDR3 protein, so each entry shows the most common genes and DNA. The authors' filters were not applied to this entry. Counted in this sample were hundreds of distinct CDR3 sequences; around 27% of them appeared once. Roughly 29% of the sample comes from the top ten.

By its share of the sample, this clonotype is large (0.1 to 1%). The antigen it recognizes is unknown. Within one base of it there is no much larger clone, and no base qualities were kept. The junction carries 18 bases between V and J, which are trimmed by 3 bases and 2 bases respectively. For CDR1 and CDR2, the germline V gene lists KGHDR and SFDVKD. From the cysteine through the phenylalanine, the CDR3 covers 17 amino acids. The sequence is cut down to CDR3 DNA, 51 bases in frame from base 1. The sequence derives from a person aged 18 to 70 who was deliberately infected with Salmonella Paratyphi A in a paratyphoid fever challenge study. This material consisted of MAIT cells from blood, taken at the middle sampling point of the challenge study. In this chain, TRBV24-1 is recombined with TRBJ2-5; the D gene is perhaps TRBD1, on 6 matching bases. The base sequence is TGTGCCACCAGTGATGGCAGGGGAGCTGGGAAGCAAGAGACCCAGTACTTC. Its protein is CATSDGRGAGKQETQYF.